This T cell receptor beta chain was obtained from a study of vaccination and CD4 T cells after COVID-19. The wider study: Control cultures, each given a CEFX pool, an HIV-1 Nef pool, or no peptide, were included.

The Oncomine TCR Beta short-read assay was applied to DNA of cultured CD4+ T cells. TCRdb fed the PCR reads into MiXCR, producing one record per CDR3 protein. The sample contains some 22,000 distinct CDR3 sequences, roughly 60% of which appear only once. This sample's treatment: roughly 10-day PBMC culture with coronavirus spike peptide pools or control peptides (ViraFEST assay). Fresh medium (containing IL-2) replaced half the medium on days 3 and 7. Germline values: CDR1 MNHNS, CDR2 SASEGT. V lost 5 bases, J lost 1 base, and 15 bases lay in between. The CDR3 contains 16 residues. To note about this clonotype: Antigen unknown.

Sequencing used CD4+ T cells from blood, cultured in vitro, obtained before SARS-CoV-2 vaccination. The receptor's source is a human donor who received a COVID-19 vaccine. The chain uses TRBV6-1 and TRBJ1-3, with D possibly matching TRBD1 (5 bases). The CDR3 loop reads CASSITGWFSGNTIYF. The CDR3 DNA is TGTGCCAGCAGTATAACAGGATGGTTTTCTGGAAACACCATATATTTT.